This T cell receptor (beta chain) emerged from a study of T cells in Graves' hyperthyroidism and ophthalmopathy. Using RNA transcripts as the source, TCR beta CDR3 regions were amplified. Using the HTBI primer set, a first-round RT-PCR was run on the TCR CDR3. MiXCR, run by TCRdb on the multiplex PCR reads, gives a single entry per CDR3 protein. The data show hundreds of thousands of distinct CDR3 sequences, approximately 15% seen once. This clonotype has just a few counts. CDR3 length: 13 amino acids. V dropped 8 bases and J dropped 3 bases, with 12 bases sitting between them. In germline, CDR1 is SGHNT, CDR2 YYREEE (reference sequence).

This sequence originates from a woman between 45 and 60 years old with Graves' ophthalmopathy. V gene TRBV5-4 combines with J gene TRBJ1-3; D gene uncertain. Sequencing used blood. The CDR3 sequence is CASFGWGGNTIYF. CDR3 DNA sequence: TGTGCCAGTTTTGGTTGGGGTGGAAACACCATATATTTT. The full variable domain, completed using reference TRBV5-4 and TRBJ1-3, is ETGVTQSPTHLIKTRGQQVTLRCSSQSGHNTVSWYQQALGQGPQFIFQYYREEENGRGNFPPRFSGLQFPNYSSELNVNALELDDSALYLCASFGWGGNTIYFGEGSWLTVV.